This TCR beta chain was observed in a study of T-cell reconstitution after alpha-beta-depleted transplantation in children (TCRdb year 2016). Background on the whole study: T-cell immune reconstitution after TCRalphabeta/CD19-depleted allogeneic hematopoietic cell transplantation in children was quantitatively tracked in the study by means of TCR repertoire profiling. Overall study outcomes, separate from this receptor: Hyperexpanded clone frequencies declined over subsequent months; after one year, T-cell counts and TCRbeta diversity were mostly attributed to newly produced T cells. The high TCRbeta diversity at day 60 in some patients was ascribed to recipient T cells and intrathymic progenitors that had survived conditioning. About two months after transplant, the apparently early recovery of alphabetaT-cell counts reportedly depended on just several hundred clones that had expanded rapidly and came from non-depleted graft cells.

A note on this clonotype: Its binding antigen is unknown. No qualities accompany the bases; no much larger clone lies one base away.

The intended sense of this specimen's treatment or condition label: allogeneic hematopoietic cell transplantation with graft depleted of TCRalphabeta T cells and CD19 B cells. The children who served as transplant recipients had been given grafts of TCRalphabeta/CD19-depleted allogeneic hematopoietic cells. From the germline V gene (reference sequence), CDR1 is DFQATT and CDR2 is SNEGSKA. CDR3 length: 11 amino acids, cysteine to phenylalanine. CDR3 DNA only is kept here, 33 bases in frame from base 1. Trimming removed 6 bases from V and 9 bases from J, leaving 12 bases between the germline ends. Library preparation was by PCR. Sequencing took place on an Illumina HiSeq 2500. TCR libraries were prepared with molecular barcoding, using unique molecular identifiers to normalize TCRbeta repertoire quantification. TCRdb reran the public reads through fastp at Q25 and MiXCR, keeping productive beta chains. Identical CDR3 proteins give one entry, which carries the most common genes and DNA. This sample lists approximately 1,000,000 distinct CDR3 sequences; less than 30% were detected once. The ten largest clones represent 25% to 35% of the sample.

Recombination joined TRBV20-1 with TRBJ2-1; D gene: possibly TRBD1, on 6 matching bases. This sequence originates from a boy less than two years old who had a stem cell transplant for SCID, so the T cells may come from the graft donor. The sample in question was PBMCs, mostly from graft donor cells, obtained 360 days after TCRalphabeta/CD19-depleted stem cell transplant. In nucleotides, the sequence is TGCAGTGCCCGTACAGGGATTGAGCAGTTCTTC. Its amino acids are CSARTGIEQFF.